This T cell receptor beta chain was sequenced for a study of blood T cell repertoires in COVID-19. Study-level background: Whether acute or convalescent, the COVID-19 samples came from the United States, Italy and Spain.

The CDR3 runs to 15 residues. V lost 1 base, J lost 4 bases, and 2 bases stayed unmatched. The germline V gene has CDR1 LGHNA and CDR2 YSLEER. Original processing notes: Reference gene primer amplification gave nucleated cell count estimates. Assay: immunoSEQ multiplex PCR; the TCRdb copy retains only in-frame clones and omits some. V and J calls and clone size follow that table, whereas D and trimming were derived from the DNA. The sample has roughly 170,000 clones, 70% to 90% seen once. The V call is TRBV4-3, the J call TRBJ1-5, with TRBD1 identical over 9 bases. Sample: peripheral blood. This clonotype originated in a man in his forties or fifties who had recovered from COVID-19. In nucleotides, the CDR3 is TGCGCCAGCAGCCAAGTGACAGGGGGTAATCAGCCCCAGCATTTT. This translates into CASSQVTGGNQPQHF.